The table lists the clone carrying this T cell receptor (beta chain) with a few counts. Antigen: not known. TCRdb used MiXCR to reprocess the RT-PCR reads, holding one entry per CDR3 protein. The profile shows roughly 570,000 distinct CDR3 sequences, 13% of them singletons. Per the germline V gene, CDR1 is SGHKS and CDR2 is YYEKEE (reference sequence). With 10 bases removed from V and 3 bases from J, the gap between germline ends came to 20 bases. CDR3 length: 14 amino acids. The sample belongs to a study of response to subunit inactivated influenza vaccine. Study results and limitations: Seasonal influenza vaccination, on each occasion, was suggested by the authors to recruit few new T cells.

The material was PBMCs from blood, obtained roughly 46 days after vaccination. The chain couples TRBV5-5 to TRBJ2-7; D tentatively reads TRBD1 or TRBD2 (5 bases each). The sequence was collected from a man aged 50 to 60 who received an inactivated influenza vaccine. CDR3 nucleotide sequence: TGTGCCGGAAAACCGGGACCCGAATTCTACGAGCAGTACTTC. Residues: CAGKPGPEFYEQYF.